In this sample, the clone carrying this TCR beta chain turned up once. Its cognate antigen is unknown. CDR1 and CDR2 (germline): LGHNA, YNFKEQ. V lost 5 bases and J lost 5; bases outside the gene matches: 3. CDR3 length: 12 residues. This record belongs to a study of shared clonotypes between healthy human individuals. Study observations and caveats: The study found roughly 5% of naive CD4 clonotypes shared across several donors.

Source study methods: For the immunoSEQ data, sequences were junction-only without quality scores, so filtering differed. Only in-frame clones appear in the TCRdb table, and some are missing; sequencing was by immunoSEQ multiplex PCR. V, J and clone size derive from that table, while D and trimming were established from the DNA sequence. The data hold about 600,000 clones, with 95% to 98% observed a single time. Terminally differentiated effector memory CD45RA+ cells were excluded from the naive CD8 cells, which were CD45RO-negative and positively selected for CCR7. Sequenced material: naive CD8+ T cells sorted from blood. This chain links TRBV4-2 with TRBJ2-7; 7 positions agree with TRBD2. The sequence came from a man aged 25 to 40 in good health. DNA for the CDR3: TGTGCCAGCAGCGAAGGGAGGGACGAGCAGTACTTC. The encoded protein is CASSEGRDEQYF.